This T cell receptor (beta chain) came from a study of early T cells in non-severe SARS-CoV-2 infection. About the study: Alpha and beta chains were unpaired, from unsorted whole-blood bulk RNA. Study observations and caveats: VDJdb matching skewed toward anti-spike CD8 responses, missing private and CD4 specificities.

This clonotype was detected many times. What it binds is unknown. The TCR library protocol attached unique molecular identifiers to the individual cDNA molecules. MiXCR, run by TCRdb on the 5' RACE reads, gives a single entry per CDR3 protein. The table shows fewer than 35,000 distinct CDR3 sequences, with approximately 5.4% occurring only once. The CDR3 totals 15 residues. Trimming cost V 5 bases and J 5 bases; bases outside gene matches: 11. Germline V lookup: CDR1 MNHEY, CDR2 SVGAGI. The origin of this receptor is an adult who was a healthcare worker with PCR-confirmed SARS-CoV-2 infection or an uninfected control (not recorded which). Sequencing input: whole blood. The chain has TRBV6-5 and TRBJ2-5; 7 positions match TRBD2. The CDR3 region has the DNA TGTGCCAGCAGTGGGGGACTACCCGGCATGGAGACCCAGTACTTC. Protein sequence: CASSGGLPGMETQYF.